This is a list of T cell receptor beta chains from one sample in a study of T cell repertoires in cytomegalovirus infection. These receptors' antigens are unknown. TCRdb reprocessed the reads via MiXCR and lists one record per CDR3 protein. The profile shows around 540,000 distinct CDR3 sequences, about 33% of them singletons. The sample in question was cultured PBMCs, obtained from culture after CMV antigen stimulation. The source of these receptors is a human donor in good health (CMV status not recorded). Some clones in this sample may be carry-over from other donors' samples. Both conserved end residues are part of each CDR3. Each record gives: D gene, J gene, V gene, clone size, CDR3 DNA, CDR3 protein. The D gene is left open where the match is weak. A row's size may be missing; if present it is once, few, many or a size class.

D gene: TRBD2
J gene: TRBJ2-3
V gene: TRBV4-1
clone size: .
CDR3 DNA: TGCGCCAGCAGCCAAGGAACCGGCGGGAGGCCAGATACGCAGTATTTT
CDR3 protein: CASSQGTGGRPDTQYF

D gene: .
J gene: TRBJ1-4
V gene: TRBV19
clone size: .
CDR3 DNA: TGTGCCAGTAGACCCGACAGGAGAACTAATGAAAAACTGTTTTTT
CDR3 protein: CASRPDRRTNEKLFF

D gene: .
J gene: TRBJ1-5
V gene: TRBV28
clone size: .
CDR3 DNA: TGTGCCATCAGATCATCAGGAAATCAGCCCCAGCATTTT
CDR3 protein: CAIRSSGNQPQHF

D gene: .
J gene: TRBJ2-3
V gene: TRBV10-3
clone size: .
CDR3 DNA: TGTGCCATCAGGGGACTCCAATTCGAAGATACGCAGTATTTT
CDR3 protein: CAIRGLQFEDTQYF

D gene: TRBD1
J gene: TRBJ1-1
V gene: TRBV7-2
clone size: .
CDR3 DNA: TGTGCCAGCAGCTCTGGGGACAGGGGGTTCTCTGAAGCTTTCTTT
CDR3 protein: CASSSGDRGFSEAFF

D gene: TRBD2
J gene: TRBJ2-3
V gene: TRBV29-1
clone size: .
CDR3 DNA: TGCAGCGTTGAAGTTAGCGGGAGGGGAGATACGCAGTATTTT
CDR3 protein: CSVEVSGRGDTQYF

D gene: .
J gene: TRBJ1-1
V gene: TRBV7-4
clone size: .
CDR3 DNA: TGTGCCAGCAGCTTCAGTCGTGGAGGCGCTTTCTTT
CDR3 protein: CASSFSRGGAFF

D gene: .
J gene: TRBJ2-1
V gene: TRBV7-2
clone size: few
CDR3 DNA: TGTGCCAGCAGCCCCCGGGACGGACCACAAACGCAGTTCTTC
CDR3 protein: CASSPRDGPQTQFF

D gene: TRBD2
J gene: TRBJ2-3
V gene: TRBV4-1
clone size: .
CDR3 DNA: TGCGCCAGCAGCCAAGGAAAGACTAGCGGGAGGTTAGCAGATACGCAGTATTTT
CDR3 protein: CASSQGKTSGRLADTQYF

D gene: .
J gene: TRBJ1-1
V gene: TRBV7-8
clone size: .
CDR3 DNA: TGTGCCAGCAGCTTCGACGCAAACACTGAAGCTTTCTTT
CDR3 protein: CASSFDANTEAFF

D gene: .
J gene: TRBJ2-7
V gene: TRBV20-1
clone size: .
CDR3 DNA: TGCAGTGGAGAAGCGGATTCCACCTACGAGCAGTACTTC
CDR3 protein: CSGEADSTYEQYF

D gene: .
J gene: TRBJ1-5
V gene: TRBV6-1
clone size: .
CDR3 DNA: TGTGCCAGCAGTGAAAGAGCGGGGGGTAGCAATCAGCCCCAGCATTTT
CDR3 protein: CASSERAGGSNQPQHF

D gene: .
J gene: TRBJ2-4
V gene: TRBV7-2
clone size: .
CDR3 DNA: TGTGCCAGCAGCGTGGGGTTAGCCAAAAACATTCAGTACTTC
CDR3 protein: CASSVGLAKNIQYF

D gene: TRBD2
J gene: TRBJ2-1
V gene: TRBV24-1
clone size: .
CDR3 DNA: TGTGCCACCAGTGATTTTAGCGGGGGCTACAATGAGCAGTTCTTC
CDR3 protein: CATSDFSGGYNEQFF

D gene: .
J gene: TRBJ2-7
V gene: TRBV20-1
clone size: .
CDR3 DNA: TGCAGTGCTAGAGGATTGACGGGGTACGAGCAGTACTTC
CDR3 protein: CSARGLTGYEQYF

D gene: .
J gene: TRBJ2-1
V gene: TRBV7-3
clone size: .
CDR3 DNA: TGTGCCAGCAGCCCACAACCTAACTCCTACAATGAGCAGTTCTTC
CDR3 protein: CASSPQPNSYNEQFF

D gene: .
J gene: TRBJ2-3
V gene: TRBV2
clone size: .
CDR3 DNA: TGTGCCAGCATTTTTCAGCACCACACAGATACGCAGTATTTT
CDR3 protein: CASIFQHHTDTQYF

D gene: .
J gene: TRBJ2-3
V gene: TRBV7-2
clone size: .
CDR3 DNA: TGTGCCAGTAAGATCGGGGGCACAGATACGCAGTATTTT
CDR3 protein: CASKIGGTDTQYF

D gene: .
J gene: TRBJ1-1
V gene: TRBV19
clone size: .
CDR3 DNA: TGTGCCAGTAGCCCCGGATTAGAAAATGAAGCTTTCTTT
CDR3 protein: CASSPGLENEAFF

D gene: .
J gene: TRBJ2-1
V gene: TRBV4-3
clone size: .
CDR3 DNA: TGCGCCAGCAGCCTCGCTTGGCCCAGCTCCTACAATGAGCAGTTCTTC
CDR3 protein: CASSLAWPSSYNEQFF

D gene: .
J gene: TRBJ2-7
V gene: TRBV5-6
clone size: .
CDR3 DNA: TGTGCCAGCAGCTTGGATCGAGGGGTCGAGCAGTACTTC
CDR3 protein: CASSLDRGVEQYF

D gene: TRBD2
J gene: TRBJ2-1
V gene: TRBV19
clone size: .
CDR3 DNA: TGTGCCAGTACCACGGAAGCGGGAGGGCCTCGCAATGAGCAGTTCTTC
CDR3 protein: CASTTEAGGPRNEQFF

D gene: TRBD2
J gene: TRBJ2-7
V gene: TRBV28
clone size: .
CDR3 DNA: TGTGCCAGCAGTTTGTCGGTAGCGGGAACTTACGAGCAGTACTTC
CDR3 protein: CASSLSVAGTYEQYF

D gene: TRBD2
J gene: TRBJ2-1
V gene: TRBV5-4
clone size: once
CDR3 DNA: TGTGCCAGCAGCTTGGCCGGTTTAGGGCTAGCGGGAGTTGAGCAGTTCTTC
CDR3 protein: CASSLAGLGLAGVEQFF

D gene: TRBD2
J gene: TRBJ2-3
V gene: TRBV6-1
clone size: many
CDR3 DNA: TGTGCCAGCAGTTCGCTCTCTAGCGGGTTGAAGGCAGATACGCAGTATTTT
CDR3 protein: CASSSLSSGLKADTQYF

D gene: .
J gene: TRBJ2-2
V gene: TRBV19
clone size: .
CDR3 DNA: TGTGCCACCGGTTGGGAGGAGAACACCGGGGAGCTGTTTTTT
CDR3 protein: CATGWEENTGELFF

D gene: .
J gene: TRBJ2-2
V gene: TRBV7-2
clone size: .
CDR3 DNA: TGTGCCAGCAGCTTAGCTCCACCTGGACAGCCCACCGGGGAGCTGTTTTTT
CDR3 protein: CASSLAPPGQPTGELFF

D gene: .
J gene: TRBJ2-1
V gene: TRBV19
clone size: few
CDR3 DNA: TGTGCCAGTACAGGGGCAACGTCCTACAATGAGCAGTTCTTC
CDR3 protein: CASTGATSYNEQFF

D gene: .
J gene: TRBJ1-1
V gene: TRBV6-8
clone size: .
CDR3 DNA: TGTGCCAGCAGCCGTAACGAATACACTGAAGCTTTCTTT
CDR3 protein: CASSRNEYTEAFF

D gene: .
J gene: TRBJ1-1
V gene: TRBV20-1
clone size: .
CDR3 DNA: TGCAGTGCTAGGCGACAGGTCAACACTGAAGCTTTCTTT
CDR3 protein: CSARRQVNTEAFF